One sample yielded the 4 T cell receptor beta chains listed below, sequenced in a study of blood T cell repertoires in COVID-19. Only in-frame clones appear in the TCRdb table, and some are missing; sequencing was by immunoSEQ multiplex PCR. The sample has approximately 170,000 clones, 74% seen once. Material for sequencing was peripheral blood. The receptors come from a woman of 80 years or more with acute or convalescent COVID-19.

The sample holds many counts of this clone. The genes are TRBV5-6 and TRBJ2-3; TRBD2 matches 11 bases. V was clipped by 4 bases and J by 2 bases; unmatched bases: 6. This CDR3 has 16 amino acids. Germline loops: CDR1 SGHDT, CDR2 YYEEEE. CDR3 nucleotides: TGTGCCAGCAGCACGACTAGCGGGACCCTCACAGATACGCAGTATTTT. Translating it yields CASSTTSGTLTDTQYF.

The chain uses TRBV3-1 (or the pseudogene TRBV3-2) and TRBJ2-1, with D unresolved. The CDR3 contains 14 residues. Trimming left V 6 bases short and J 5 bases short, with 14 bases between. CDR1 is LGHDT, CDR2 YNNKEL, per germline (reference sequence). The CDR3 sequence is CASSQSPMNNEQFF. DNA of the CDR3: TGTGCCAGCAGTCAAAGCCCCATGAACAATGAGCAGTTCTTC.

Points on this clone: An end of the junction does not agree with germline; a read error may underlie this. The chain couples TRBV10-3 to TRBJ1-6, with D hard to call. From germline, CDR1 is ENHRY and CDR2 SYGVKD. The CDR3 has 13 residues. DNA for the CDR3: TGTGCCATCAGTGAGTCGGCCCCGGGATCCTGGTACTTT. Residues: CAISESAPGSWYF.

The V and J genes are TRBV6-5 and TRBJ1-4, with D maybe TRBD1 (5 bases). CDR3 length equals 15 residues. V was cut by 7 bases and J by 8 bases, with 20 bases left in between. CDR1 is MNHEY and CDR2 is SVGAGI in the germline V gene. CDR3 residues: CASTNHGGVGEKLFF. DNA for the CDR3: TGTGCCAGCACCAACCATGGGGGGGTCGGCGAAAAACTGTTTTTT.